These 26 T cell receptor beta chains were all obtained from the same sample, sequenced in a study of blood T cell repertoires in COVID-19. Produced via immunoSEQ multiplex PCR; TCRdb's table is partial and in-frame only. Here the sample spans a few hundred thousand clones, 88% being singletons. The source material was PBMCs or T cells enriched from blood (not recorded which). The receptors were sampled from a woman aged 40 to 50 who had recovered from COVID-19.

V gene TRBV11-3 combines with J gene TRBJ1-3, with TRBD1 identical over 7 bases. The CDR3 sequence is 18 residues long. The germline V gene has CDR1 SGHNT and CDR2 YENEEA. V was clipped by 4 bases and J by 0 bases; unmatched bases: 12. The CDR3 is CASSSTQGEVNSGNTIYF. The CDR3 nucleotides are TGTGCCAGCAGCTCTACCCAGGGGGAAGTTAACTCTGGAAACACCATATATTTT.

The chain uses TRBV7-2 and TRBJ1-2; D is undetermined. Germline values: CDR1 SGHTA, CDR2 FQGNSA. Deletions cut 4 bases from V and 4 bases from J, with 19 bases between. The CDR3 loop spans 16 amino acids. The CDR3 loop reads CASSYQRRRVGYGYTF. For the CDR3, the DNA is TGTGCCAGCAGCTATCAGCGGCGGCGAGTTGGCTATGGCTACACCTTC.

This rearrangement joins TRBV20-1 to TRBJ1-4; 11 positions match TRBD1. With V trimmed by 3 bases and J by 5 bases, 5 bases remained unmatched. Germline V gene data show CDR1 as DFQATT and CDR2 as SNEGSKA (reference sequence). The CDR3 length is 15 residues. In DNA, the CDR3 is TGCAGTGCTAGTTTAGGGACAGGGGGAAATGAAAAACTGTTTTTT. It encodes CSASLGTGGNEKLFF.

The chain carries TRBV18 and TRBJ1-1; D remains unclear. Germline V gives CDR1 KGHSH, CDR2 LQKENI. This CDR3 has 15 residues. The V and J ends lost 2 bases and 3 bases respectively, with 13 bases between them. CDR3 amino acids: CASSPSPGGDTEAFF. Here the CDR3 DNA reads TGTGCCAGCTCACCAAGTCCCGGAGGTGACACTGAAGCTTTCTTT.

The CDR3 here is CAISASWGGNTEAFF. The CDR3 DNA sequence: TGTGCCATCAGTGCTAGTTGGGGAGGGAACACTGAAGCTTTCTTT. The chain couples TRBV10-3 to TRBJ1-1; D uncertain. Trimming removed 4 bases from V and 1 base from J, with 13 bases in between. Germline V gene sequence: CDR1 ENHRY, CDR2 SYGVKD. This CDR3 region has 15 residues.

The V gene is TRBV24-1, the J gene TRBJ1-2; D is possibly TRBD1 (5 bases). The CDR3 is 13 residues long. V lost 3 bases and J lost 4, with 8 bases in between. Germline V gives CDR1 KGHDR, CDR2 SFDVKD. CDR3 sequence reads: CATSDTDTYGYTF. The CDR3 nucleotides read TGTGCCACCAGTGATACGGACACCTATGGCTACACCTTC.

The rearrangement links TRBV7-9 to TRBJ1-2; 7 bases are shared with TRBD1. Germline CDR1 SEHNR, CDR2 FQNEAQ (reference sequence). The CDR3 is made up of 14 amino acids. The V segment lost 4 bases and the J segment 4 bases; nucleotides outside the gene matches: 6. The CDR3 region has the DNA TGTGCCAGCAGCTCGAGGGACAGCATCTATGGCTACACCTTC. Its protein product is CASSSRDSIYGYTF.

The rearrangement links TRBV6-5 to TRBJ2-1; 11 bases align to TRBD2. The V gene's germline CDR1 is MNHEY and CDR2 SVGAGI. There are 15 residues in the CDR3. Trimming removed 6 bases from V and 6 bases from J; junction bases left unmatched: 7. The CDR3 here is CASSSTSGSRNEQFF. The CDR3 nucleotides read TGTGCCAGCAGCTCTACTAGCGGGAGTCGCAATGAGCAGTTCTTC.

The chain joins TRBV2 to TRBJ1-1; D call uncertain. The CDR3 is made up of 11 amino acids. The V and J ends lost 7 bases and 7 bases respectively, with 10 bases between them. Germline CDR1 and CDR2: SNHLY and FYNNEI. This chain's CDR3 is CASNAGFEAFF. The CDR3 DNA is TGTGCCAGCAATGCGGGATTTGAAGCTTTCTTT.

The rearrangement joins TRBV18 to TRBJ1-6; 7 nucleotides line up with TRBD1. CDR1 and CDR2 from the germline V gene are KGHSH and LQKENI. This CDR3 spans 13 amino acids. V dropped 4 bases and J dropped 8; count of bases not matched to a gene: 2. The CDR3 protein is CASSRDSDSPLHF. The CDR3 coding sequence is TGTGCCAGCTCACGGGACAGTGATTCACCCCTCCACTTT. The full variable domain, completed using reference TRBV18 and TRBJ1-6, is NAGVMQNPRHLVRRRGQEARLRCSPMKGHSHVYWYRQLPEEGLKFMVYLQKENIIDESGMPKERFSAEFPKEGPSILRIQQVVRGDSAAYFCASSRDSDSPLHFGNGTRLTVT.

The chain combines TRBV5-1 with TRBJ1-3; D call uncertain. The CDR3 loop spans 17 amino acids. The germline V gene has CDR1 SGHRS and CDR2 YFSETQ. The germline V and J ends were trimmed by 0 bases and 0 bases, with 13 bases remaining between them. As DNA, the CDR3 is TGCGCCAGCAGCTTGGGGGGTGGAGGAGCCTCTGGAAACACCATATATTTT. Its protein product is CASSLGGGGASGNTIYF.

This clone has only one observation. CDR3 amino acids: CASSPTSGRLSDNEQFF. The DNA for the CDR3 is TGTGCCAGCTCACCGACTAGCGGGAGATTGTCAGACAATGAGCAGTTCTTC. The genes are TRBV18 and TRBJ2-1; 12 bases agree with TRBD2. The CDR3 runs to 17 residues. The germline gives CDR1 KGHSH, CDR2 LQKENI. V dropped 3 bases and J dropped 5; count of bases not matched to a gene: 8.

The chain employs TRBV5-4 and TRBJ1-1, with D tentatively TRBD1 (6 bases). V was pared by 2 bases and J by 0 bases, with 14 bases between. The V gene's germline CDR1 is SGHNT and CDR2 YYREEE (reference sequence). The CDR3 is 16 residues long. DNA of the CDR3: TGTGCCAGCAGCTTAGATCGAGGGGGAATGAACACTGAAGCTTTCTTT. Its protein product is CASSLDRGGMNTEAFF.

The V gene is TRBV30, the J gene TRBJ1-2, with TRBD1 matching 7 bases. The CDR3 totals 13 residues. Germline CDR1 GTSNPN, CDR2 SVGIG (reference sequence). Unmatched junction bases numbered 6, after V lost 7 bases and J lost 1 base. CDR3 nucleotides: TGTGCCTCGGGACAGATTATTAACTATGGCTACACCTTC. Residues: CASGQIINYGYTF.

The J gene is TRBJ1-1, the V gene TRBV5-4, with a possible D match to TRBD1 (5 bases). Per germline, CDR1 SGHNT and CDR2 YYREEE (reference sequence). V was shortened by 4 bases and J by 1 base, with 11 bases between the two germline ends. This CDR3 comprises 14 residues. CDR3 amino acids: CASSTDTRNTEAFF. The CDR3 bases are TGTGCCAGCAGCACGGACACAAGGAACACTGAAGCTTTCTTT.

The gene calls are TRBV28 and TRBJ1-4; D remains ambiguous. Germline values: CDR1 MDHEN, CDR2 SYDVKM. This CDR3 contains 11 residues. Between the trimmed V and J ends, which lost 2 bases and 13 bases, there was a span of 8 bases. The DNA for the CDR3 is TGTGCCAGCAGTTTAAGAGGTGGACTGTTTTTT. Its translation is CASSLRGGLFF.

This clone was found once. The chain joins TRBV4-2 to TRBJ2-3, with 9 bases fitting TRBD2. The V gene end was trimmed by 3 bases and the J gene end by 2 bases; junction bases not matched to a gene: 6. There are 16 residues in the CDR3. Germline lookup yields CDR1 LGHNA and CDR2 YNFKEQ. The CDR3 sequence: CASSHRAGGPTDTQYF. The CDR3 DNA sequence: TGTGCCAGCAGCCATCGGGCGGGAGGGCCCACAGATACGCAGTATTTT.

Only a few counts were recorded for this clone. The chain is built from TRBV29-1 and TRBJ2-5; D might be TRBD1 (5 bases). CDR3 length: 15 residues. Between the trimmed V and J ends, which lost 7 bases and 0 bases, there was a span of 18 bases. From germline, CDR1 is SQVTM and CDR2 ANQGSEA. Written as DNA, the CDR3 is TGCAGCGCCCCCGGAACAGGAGCTAACCAAGAGACCCAGTACTTC. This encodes CSAPGTGANQETQYF.

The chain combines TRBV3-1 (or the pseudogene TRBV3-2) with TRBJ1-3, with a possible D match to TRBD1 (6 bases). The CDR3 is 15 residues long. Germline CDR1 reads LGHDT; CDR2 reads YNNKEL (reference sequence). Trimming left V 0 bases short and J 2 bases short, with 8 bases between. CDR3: CASSQDGTPGNTIYF. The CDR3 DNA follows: TGTGCCAGCAGCCAAGACGGGACACCTGGAAACACCATATATTTT.

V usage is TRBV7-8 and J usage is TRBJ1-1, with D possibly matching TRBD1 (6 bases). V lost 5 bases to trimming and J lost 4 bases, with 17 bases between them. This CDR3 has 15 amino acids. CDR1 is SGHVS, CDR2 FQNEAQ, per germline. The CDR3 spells CASSLTGRGGTEAFF. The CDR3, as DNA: TGTGCCAGCAGCCTGACAGGTCGGGGGGGCACTGAAGCTTTCTTT.

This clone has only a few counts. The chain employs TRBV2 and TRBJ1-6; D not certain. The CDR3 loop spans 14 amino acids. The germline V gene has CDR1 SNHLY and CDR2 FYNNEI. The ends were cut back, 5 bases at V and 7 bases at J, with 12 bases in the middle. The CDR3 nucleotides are TGTGCCAGCAGTAGGCGGAGAGAAAATTCACCCCTCCACTTT. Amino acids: CASSRRRENSPLHF.

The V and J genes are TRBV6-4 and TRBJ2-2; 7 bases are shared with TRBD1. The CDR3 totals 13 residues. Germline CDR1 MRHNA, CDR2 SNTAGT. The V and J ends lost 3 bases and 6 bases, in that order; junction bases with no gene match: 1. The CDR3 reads CASSERGPGELFF. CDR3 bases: TGTGCCAGCAGTGAGAGGGGGCCCGGGGAGCTGTTTTTT.

CDR3 protein: CASSRGQGDYTF. DNA for the CDR3: TGCGCCAGCAGCCGGGGACAGGGTGACTACACCTTC. V is TRBV4-3 and J is TRBJ1-2; 9 bases map to TRBD1. V gave up 4 bases and J gave up 10 bases; unmatched junction bases: 4. The CDR3 contains 12 residues. Germline CDR1 and CDR2: LGHNA and YSLEER.

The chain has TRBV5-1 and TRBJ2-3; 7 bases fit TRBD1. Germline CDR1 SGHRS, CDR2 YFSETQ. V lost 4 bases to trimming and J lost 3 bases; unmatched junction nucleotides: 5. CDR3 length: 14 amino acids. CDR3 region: CASSAGTETDTQYF. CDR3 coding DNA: TGCGCCAGCAGCGCAGGGACAGAAACAGATACGCAGTATTTT.

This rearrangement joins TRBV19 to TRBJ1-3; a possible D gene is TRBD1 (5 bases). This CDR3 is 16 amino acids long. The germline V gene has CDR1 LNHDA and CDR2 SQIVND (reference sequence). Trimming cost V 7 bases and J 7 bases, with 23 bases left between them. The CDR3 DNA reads TGTGCCAGTACGAGGGACCGGAGGGGACCTCGGAACACCATATATTTT. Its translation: CASTRDRRGPRNTIYF.

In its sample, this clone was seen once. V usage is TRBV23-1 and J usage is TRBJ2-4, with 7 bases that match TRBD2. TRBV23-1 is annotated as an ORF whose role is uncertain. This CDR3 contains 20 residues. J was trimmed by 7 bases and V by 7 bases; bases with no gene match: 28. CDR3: CASTTPRTSFFMPGRNIQYF. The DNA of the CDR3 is TGCGCCAGCACCACTCCCCGGACAAGTTTTTTCATGCCCGGGAGGAACATTCAGTACTTC.